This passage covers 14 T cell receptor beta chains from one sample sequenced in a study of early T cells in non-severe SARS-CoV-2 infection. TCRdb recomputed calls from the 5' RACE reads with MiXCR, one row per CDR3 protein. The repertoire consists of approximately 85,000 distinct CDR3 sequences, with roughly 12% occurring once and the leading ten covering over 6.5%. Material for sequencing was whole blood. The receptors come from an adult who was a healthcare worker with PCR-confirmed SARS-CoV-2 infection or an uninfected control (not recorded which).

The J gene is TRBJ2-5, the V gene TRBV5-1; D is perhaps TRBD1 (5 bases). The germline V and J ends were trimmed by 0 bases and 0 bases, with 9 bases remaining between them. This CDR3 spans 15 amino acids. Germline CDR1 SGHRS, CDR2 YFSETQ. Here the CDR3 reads CASSLGREHQETQYF. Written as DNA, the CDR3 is TGCGCCAGCAGCTTGGGCAGGGAACACCAAGAGACCCAGTACTTC.

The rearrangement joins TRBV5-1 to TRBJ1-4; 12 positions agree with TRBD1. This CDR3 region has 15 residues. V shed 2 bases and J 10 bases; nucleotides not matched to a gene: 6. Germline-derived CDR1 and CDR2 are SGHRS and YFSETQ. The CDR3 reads CASSLSPGQGAKLFF. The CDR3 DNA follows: TGCGCCAGCAGCTTAAGTCCGGGACAGGGGGCAAAACTGTTTTTT. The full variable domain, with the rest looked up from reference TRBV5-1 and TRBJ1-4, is KAGVTQTPRYLIKTRGQQVTLSCSPISGHRSVSWYQQTPGQGLQFLFEYFSETQRNKGNFPGRFSGRQFSNSRSEMNVSTLELGDSALYLCASSLSPGQGAKLFFGSGTQLSVL.

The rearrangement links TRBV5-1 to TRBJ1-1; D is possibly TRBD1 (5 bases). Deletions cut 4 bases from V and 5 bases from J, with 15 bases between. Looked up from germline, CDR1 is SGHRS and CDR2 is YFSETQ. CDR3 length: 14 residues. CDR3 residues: CASSGGLRGTEAFF. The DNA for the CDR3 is TGCGCCAGCAGCGGGGGACTCCGGGGGACTGAAGCTTTCTTT. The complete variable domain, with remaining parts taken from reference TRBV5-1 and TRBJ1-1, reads KAGVTQTPRYLIKTRGQQVTLSCSPISGHRSVSWYQQTPGQGLQFLFEYFSETQRNKGNFPGRFSGRQFSNSRSEMNVSTLELGDSALYLCASSGGLRGTEAFFGQGTRLTVV.

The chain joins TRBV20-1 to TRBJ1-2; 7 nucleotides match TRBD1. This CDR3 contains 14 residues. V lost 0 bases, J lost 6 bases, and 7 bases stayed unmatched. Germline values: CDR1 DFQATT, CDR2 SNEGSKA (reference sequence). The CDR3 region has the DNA TGCAGTGCTAGAGATAAGAGGGGGCTCGATGGCTACACCTTC. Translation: CSARDKRGLDGYTF.

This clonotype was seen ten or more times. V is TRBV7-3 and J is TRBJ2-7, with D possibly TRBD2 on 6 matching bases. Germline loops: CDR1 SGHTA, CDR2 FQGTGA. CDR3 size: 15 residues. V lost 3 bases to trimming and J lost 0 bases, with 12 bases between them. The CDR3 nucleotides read TGTGCCAGCAGCTTGATGGCGGGGAGCTCCTACGAGCAGTACTTC. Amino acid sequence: CASSLMAGSSYEQYF.

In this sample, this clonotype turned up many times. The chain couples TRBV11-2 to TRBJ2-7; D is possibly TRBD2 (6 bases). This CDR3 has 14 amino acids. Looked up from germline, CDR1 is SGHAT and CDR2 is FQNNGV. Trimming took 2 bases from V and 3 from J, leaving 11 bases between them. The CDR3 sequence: CASSLRGRDYEQYF. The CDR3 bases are TGTGCCAGCAGCTTACGGGGGAGAGACTACGAGCAGTACTTC.

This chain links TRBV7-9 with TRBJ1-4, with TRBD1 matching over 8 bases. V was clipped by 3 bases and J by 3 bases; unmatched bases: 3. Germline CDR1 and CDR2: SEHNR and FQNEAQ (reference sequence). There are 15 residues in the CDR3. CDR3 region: CASSFNRGSNEKLFF. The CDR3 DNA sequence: TGTGCCAGCAGCTTCAACAGGGGGTCTAATGAAAAACTGTTTTTT.

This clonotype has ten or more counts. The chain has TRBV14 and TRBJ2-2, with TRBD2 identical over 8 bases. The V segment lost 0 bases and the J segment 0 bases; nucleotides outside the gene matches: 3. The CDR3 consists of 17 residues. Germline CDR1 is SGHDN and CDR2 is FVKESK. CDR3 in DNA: TGTGCCAGCAGCCAAGATACGACTAGCGCGAACACCGGGGAGCTGTTTTTT. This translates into CASSQDTTSANTGELFF. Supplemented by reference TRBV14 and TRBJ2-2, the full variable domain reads EAGVTQFPSHSVIEKGQTVTLRCDPISGHDNLYWYRRVMGKEIKFLLHFVKESKQDESGMPNNRFLAERTGGTYSTLKVQPAELEDSGVYFCASSQDTTSANTGELFFGEGSRLTVL.

The CDR3 bases are TGTGCCAGCAGTCGGCAATCACGGGCAGTTACAACAGATACGCAGTATTTT. Its translation: CASSRQSRAVTTDTQYF. The rearrangement uses TRBV6-6 and TRBJ2-3; D remains unclear. This CDR3 has 17 residues. The V gene's germline CDR1 is MNHNY and CDR2 SVGAGI (reference sequence). Trimming shortened V by 5 bases and J by 3 bases, and 21 bases separated the two germline ends.

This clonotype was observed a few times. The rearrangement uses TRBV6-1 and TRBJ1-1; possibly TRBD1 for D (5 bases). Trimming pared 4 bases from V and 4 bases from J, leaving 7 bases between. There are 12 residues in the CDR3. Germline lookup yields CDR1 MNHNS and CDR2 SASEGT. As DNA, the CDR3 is TGTGCCAGCAGTGGGGGGGTCACTGAAGCTTTCTTT. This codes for CASSGGVTEAFF.

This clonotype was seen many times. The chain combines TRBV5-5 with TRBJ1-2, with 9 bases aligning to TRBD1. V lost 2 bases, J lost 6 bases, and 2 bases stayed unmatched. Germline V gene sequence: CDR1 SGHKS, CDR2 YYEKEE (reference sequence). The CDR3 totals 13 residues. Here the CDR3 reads CASSFTGGDGYTF. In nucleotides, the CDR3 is TGTGCCAGCAGCTTCACAGGGGGCGATGGCTACACCTTC.

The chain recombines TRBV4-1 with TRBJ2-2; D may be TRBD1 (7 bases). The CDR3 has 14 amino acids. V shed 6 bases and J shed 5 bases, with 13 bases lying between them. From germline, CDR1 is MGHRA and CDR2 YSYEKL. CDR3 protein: CASRRDRRTGELFF. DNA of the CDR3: TGCGCCAGCAGGCGGGACAGAAGAACCGGGGAGCTGTTTTTT.

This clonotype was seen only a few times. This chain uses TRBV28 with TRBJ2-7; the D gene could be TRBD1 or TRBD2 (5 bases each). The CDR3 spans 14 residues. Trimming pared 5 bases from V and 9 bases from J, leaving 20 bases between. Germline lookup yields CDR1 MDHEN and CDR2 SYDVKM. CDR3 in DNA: TGTGCCAGCAGTCCCGACGGGACCCCTGAGGTGCAGTACTTC. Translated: CASSPDGTPEVQYF.

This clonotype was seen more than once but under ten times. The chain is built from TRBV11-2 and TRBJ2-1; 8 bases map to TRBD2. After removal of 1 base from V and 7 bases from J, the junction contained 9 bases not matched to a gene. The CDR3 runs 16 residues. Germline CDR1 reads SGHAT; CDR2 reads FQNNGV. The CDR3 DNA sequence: TGTGCCAGCAGCTTAGTCGTCGGGAGGGCCAAGAATGAGCAGTTCTTC. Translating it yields CASSLVVGRAKNEQFF.